The rows below give T cell receptor beta chains drawn from one sample of a study of T cells in Graves' hyperthyroidism and ophthalmopathy. Using its own MiXCR run on the multiplex PCR reads, TCRdb lists one record per CDR3 protein. The sample lists hundreds of thousands of distinct CDR3 sequences, roughly 37% occurring once. Sequenced input: blood. These receptors came from a young man with Graves' hyperthyroidism. CDR3s include the opening cysteine and the closing phenylalanine or tryptophan. Each record gives: CDR3 DNA, CDR3 protein, J gene, D gene, clone size, V gene. D genes are given only for firm matches. Some rows have no size entry. The others give once, few or many, or a class for an expanded clone.

CDR3 DNA: TGTGCCAGCTCACCCCCGACCGGGCTAGAGACCCAGTACTTC
CDR3 protein: CASSPPTGLETQYF
J gene: TRBJ2-5
D gene: -
clone size: few
V gene: TRBV2

CDR3 DNA: TGTGCCTGGAGTCGCGGGACAGGGGGGAACACTGAAGCTTTCTTT
CDR3 protein: CAWSRGTGGNTEAFF
J gene: TRBJ1-1
D gene: TRBD1
clone size: -
V gene: TRBV9

CDR3 DNA: TGTGCCAGCAGCCAAGAGGCCATGAACACTGAAGCTTTCTTT
CDR3 protein: CASSQEAMNTEAFF
J gene: TRBJ1-1
D gene: -
clone size: few
V gene: TRBV7-9

CDR3 DNA: TGTGCCAGCAGTCTCCTTACAGGGTCCGCTAAGGGCTACACCTTC
CDR3 protein: CASSLLTGSAKGYTF
J gene: TRBJ1-2
D gene: -
clone size: -
V gene: TRBV2

CDR3 DNA: TGCAGTGCGGACAGGTCCGAAGAGACCCAGTACTTC
CDR3 protein: CSADRSEETQYF
J gene: TRBJ2-5
D gene: TRBD1
clone size: many
V gene: TRBV20-1

CDR3 DNA: TGCGCCAGCAGCTTGATCACCGGGACAGGACAAGAGACCCAGTACTTC
CDR3 protein: CASSLITGTGQETQYF
J gene: TRBJ2-5
D gene: TRBD1
clone size: -
V gene: TRBV5-1

CDR3 DNA: TGTGCCAGCAGCTCCCCTCCCCGGGGAGACGAGCAGTACTTC
CDR3 protein: CASSSPPRGDEQYF
J gene: TRBJ2-7
D gene: -
clone size: -
V gene: TRBV5-4

CDR3 DNA: TGCAGTGCTAGAGATGGGGGGACCCAATTGTACACTGAAGCTTTCTTT
CDR3 protein: CSARDGGTQLYTEAFF
J gene: TRBJ1-1
D gene: -
clone size: -
V gene: TRBV20-1

CDR3 DNA: TGTGCCAGCAGTTTGGTACCTAAAGAAGATGGCTACACCTTC
CDR3 protein: CASSLVPKEDGYTF
J gene: TRBJ1-2
D gene: -
clone size: -
V gene: TRBV12-3/TRBV12-4

CDR3 DNA: TGTGCCAGCAGCGCGGCCGGGACGCAATACGAGCAGTACTTC
CDR3 protein: CASSAAGTQYEQYF
J gene: TRBJ2-7
D gene: -
clone size: many
V gene: TRBV5-8

CDR3 DNA: TGCGCCAGCAGCCAAGATCAGGGGAACACTGAAGCTTTCTTT
CDR3 protein: CASSQDQGNTEAFF
J gene: TRBJ1-1
D gene: -
clone size: many
V gene: TRBV4-1

CDR3 DNA: TGCAGCGCTCTCAACAGGGGTACTGAAGCTTTCTTT
CDR3 protein: CSALNRGTEAFF
J gene: TRBJ1-1
D gene: TRBD1
clone size: many
V gene: TRBV29-1

CDR3 DNA: TGTGCCAGCAGCTTTCCGAAACACCGGAACACTGAAGCTTTCTTT
CDR3 protein: CASSFPKHRNTEAFF
J gene: TRBJ1-1
D gene: -
clone size: -
V gene: TRBV11-1

CDR3 DNA: TGTGCCAGCGGGTCCGGGACAAGAAATAGCAATCAGCCCCAGCATTTT
CDR3 protein: CASGSGTRNSNQPQHF
J gene: TRBJ1-5
D gene: -
clone size: many
V gene: TRBV2

CDR3 DNA: TGTGCCAGCAGCCCGACTAGTGGATATCAAGAGACCCAGTACTTC
CDR3 protein: CASSPTSGYQETQYF
J gene: TRBJ2-5
D gene: -
clone size: few
V gene: TRBV7-9

CDR3 DNA: TGTGCCAGCAGCTCTTGGGCGGGGGGTGGCGGCTACACCTTC
CDR3 protein: CASSSWAGGGGYTF
J gene: TRBJ1-2
D gene: -
clone size: few
V gene: TRBV7-2

CDR3 DNA: TGTGCCAGCAGCTTTACAGCGGGGGGCGAGCAGTACTTC
CDR3 protein: CASSFTAGGEQYF
J gene: TRBJ2-7
D gene: TRBD2
clone size: many
V gene: TRBV7-4

CDR3 DNA: TGCAGTGCTAGAGGCAGGGGTAATTCACCCCTCCACTTT
CDR3 protein: CSARGRGNSPLHF
J gene: TRBJ1-6
D gene: -
clone size: -
V gene: TRBV20-1

CDR3 DNA: TGTGCCAGCAGTTCGCCGGGACAGGGGAATGATGGCTACACCTTC
CDR3 protein: CASSSPGQGNDGYTF
J gene: TRBJ1-2
D gene: TRBD1
clone size: -
V gene: TRBV6-5

CDR3 DNA: TGTGCCAGCAGCTCTCCTAACAGTCCCTACGAGCAGTACTTC
CDR3 protein: CASSSPNSPYEQYF
J gene: TRBJ2-7
D gene: -
clone size: few
V gene: TRBV7-2

CDR3 DNA: TGTGCCAGCAGTCTTCCGGGACCCCAAGAGACCCAGTACTTC
CDR3 protein: CASSLPGPQETQYF
J gene: TRBJ2-5
D gene: -
clone size: -
V gene: TRBV12-3/TRBV12-4

CDR3 DNA: TGTGCCAGCAGCTTAGCGGGGGCAGGGTGGAACACTGAAGCTTTCTTT
CDR3 protein: CASSLAGAGWNTEAFF
J gene: TRBJ1-1
D gene: -
clone size: few
V gene: TRBV11-2

CDR3 DNA: TGTGCCAGCTCACCAGACGTGGGAGACTCACCCCTCCACTTT
CDR3 protein: CASSPDVGDSPLHF
J gene: TRBJ1-6
D gene: -
clone size: few
V gene: TRBV18

CDR3 DNA: TGCGCCAGCAGCCAAGATAGGGCCGGAGGGCCCCAGCATTTT
CDR3 protein: CASSQDRAGGPQHF
J gene: TRBJ1-5
D gene: -
clone size: few
V gene: TRBV4-3

CDR3 DNA: TGTGCCAGTGTTCGAGCGGGACAGAACACCGGGGAGCTGTTTTTT
CDR3 protein: CASVRAGQNTGELFF
J gene: TRBJ2-2
D gene: -
clone size: few
V gene: TRBV19

CDR3 DNA: TGTGCCAGTAGCCCAACAGGGAGGAGCACTGAAGCTTTCTTT
CDR3 protein: CASSPTGRSTEAFF
J gene: TRBJ1-1
D gene: -
clone size: once
V gene: TRBV19

CDR3 DNA: TGTGCCAGTAGTAGAGCAGGAGGAAACACCATATATTTT
CDR3 protein: CASSRAGGNTIYF
J gene: TRBJ1-3
D gene: -
clone size: few
V gene: TRBV19

CDR3 DNA: TGTGCCAGTTCCGGACGAGGGTTCTCCTACGAGCAGTACTTC
CDR3 protein: CASSGRGFSYEQYF
J gene: TRBJ2-7
D gene: -
clone size: -
V gene: TRBV2

CDR3 DNA: TGTGCCAGCAACTTAGGAGAGACAGGGTTGGGCACTGAAGCTTTCTTT
CDR3 protein: CASNLGETGLGTEAFF
J gene: TRBJ1-1
D gene: TRBD1
clone size: -
V gene: TRBV10-3

CDR3 DNA: TGCGCCAGCAGCCAGGACTATGGCCTCGATGAAGAGACCCAGTACTTC
CDR3 protein: CASSQDYGLDEETQYF
J gene: TRBJ2-5
D gene: -
clone size: -
V gene: TRBV4-1

CDR3 DNA: TGTGCCAGCAGTGAAAAGGCGCTGTCCTACTATAATTCACCCCTCCACTTT
CDR3 protein: CASSEKALSYYNSPLHF
J gene: TRBJ1-6
D gene: -
clone size: many
V gene: TRBV2

CDR3 DNA: TGTGCCAGCAGCCCTCCGCGGCCTCAAGAGACCCAGTACTTC
CDR3 protein: CASSPPRPQETQYF
J gene: TRBJ2-5
D gene: -
clone size: many
V gene: TRBV7-8

CDR3 DNA: TGTGCCAGCAGCCAAGTCCGATTCGAGCAGTACTTC
CDR3 protein: CASSQVRFEQYF
J gene: TRBJ2-7
D gene: -
clone size: -
V gene: TRBV3-1

CDR3 DNA: TGTGCCAGCAGTGACTTCGCGGGGGCCTCTTCCTACGAGCAGTACTTC
CDR3 protein: CASSDFAGASSYEQYF
J gene: TRBJ2-7
D gene: -
clone size: -
V gene: TRBV6-6

CDR3 DNA: TGTGCCAGCAGCCCTAGCGCTAACTCCTACGAGCAGTACTTC
CDR3 protein: CASSPSANSYEQYF
J gene: TRBJ2-7
D gene: -
clone size: few
V gene: TRBV7-3

CDR3 DNA: TGTGCCAGCAGTTTAGAGGTCAGGGGACCCAATGAAAAACTGTTTTTT
CDR3 protein: CASSLEVRGPNEKLFF
J gene: TRBJ1-4
D gene: -
clone size: few
V gene: TRBV12-3/TRBV12-4

CDR3 DNA: TGTGCCAGGGGTCAAGCGGGGGCGGGAGAGACCCAGTACTTC
CDR3 protein: CARGQAGAGETQYF
J gene: TRBJ2-5
D gene: TRBD2
clone size: -
V gene: TRBV25-1

CDR3 DNA: TGTGCCAGCAGTGAGCTTCAAGAGACCCAGTACTTC
CDR3 protein: CASSELQETQYF
J gene: TRBJ2-5
D gene: -
clone size: many
V gene: TRBV25-1

CDR3 DNA: TGCGCCAGCAGCTTGACATCCGACAGGGGAGCTTTCTTT
CDR3 protein: CASSLTSDRGAFF
J gene: TRBJ1-1
D gene: TRBD1
clone size: -
V gene: TRBV5-1

CDR3 DNA: TGCGCCAGCAGCTTGGACCCTCTAGCGGGAGTGAACACCGGGGAGCTGTTTTTT
CDR3 protein: CASSLDPLAGVNTGELFF
J gene: TRBJ2-2
D gene: TRBD2
clone size: -
V gene: TRBV5-1

CDR3 DNA: TGCAGTGCTAGCCCGACAGTAGCTGAAAAACTGTTTTTT
CDR3 protein: CSASPTVAEKLFF
J gene: TRBJ1-4
D gene: -
clone size: many
V gene: TRBV20-1

CDR3 DNA: TGTGCCAGCAGCCCAGGGACAGGGTGGGAGACCCAGTACTTC
CDR3 protein: CASSPGTGWETQYF
J gene: TRBJ2-5
D gene: TRBD1
clone size: once
V gene: TRBV7-9

CDR3 DNA: TGTGCCAGCAGCCTTGGACAGGCCGCTCAAGAGACCCAGTACTTC
CDR3 protein: CASSLGQAAQETQYF
J gene: TRBJ2-5
D gene: TRBD1
clone size: many
V gene: TRBV7-2

CDR3 DNA: TGTGCCAGCAGTCTAAGACAGGGGGCGCGTTACGAGCAGTACTTC
CDR3 protein: CASSLRQGARYEQYF
J gene: TRBJ2-7
D gene: TRBD1
clone size: -
V gene: TRBV12-3/TRBV12-4